The 8 T cell receptor beta chains below come from one sample, sequenced in a study of beta chain features in type 1 diabetes. Whole-study findings and limits: Within each of all four CD4+ subsets, Type 1 diabetes patients had TCRB CDR3s that were moderately but significantly shorter.

cDNA synthesis used the whole RNA isolate, giving expressed TCRB sequences. Generated by immunoSEQ multiplex PCR, the TCRdb table keeps only in-frame clones and is missing some. This sample yields roughly 730,000 clones, of which around 15% are seen a single time; 0.02% to 0.025% belongs to the top ten. Their target antigens are unknown. The sample comprised naive CD4+ T cells from blood. The receptors here all came from a man aged 18 to 35 with type 1 diabetes.

A few counts support this clone. The CDR3 loop reads CASSPSAGNNQPQHF. CDR3 in DNA: TGTGCCAGCAGCCCCTCGGCCGGAAACAATCAGCCCCAGCATTTT. The rearrangement joins TRBV11-2 to TRBJ1-5, with unresolved D. The CDR3 is 15 amino acids. V lost 5 bases to trimming and J lost 3 bases, with 14 bases between them. Germline lookup yields CDR1 SGHAT and CDR2 FQNNGV.

This rearrangement joins TRBV7-2 to TRBJ1-5; D not resolved. V lost 3 bases to trimming and J lost 2 bases, with 8 bases between them. Germline CDR1 and CDR2: SGHTA and FQGNSA. The CDR3 runs to 14 residues. CDR3 DNA: TGTGCCAGCAGCTTTAGAGGAGGCAATCAGCCCCAGCATTTT. It codes for CASSFRGGNQPQHF.

This clone was detected only a few times. The rearrangement joins TRBV11-1 to TRBJ2-7; 7 bases are a match to TRBD2. Germline CDR1 is SGHAT and CDR2 is FQDESV (reference sequence). The CDR3 totals 14 residues. The ends lost 3 bases at V and 7 bases at J; junction bases unmatched: 9. CDR3 nucleotides: TGTGCCAGCAGCTTCCTAGCGGTCCAAGATGAGCAGTACTTC. This encodes CASSFLAVQDEQYF.

This rearrangement joins TRBV6-6 to TRBJ2-7, with D unclear. Between the trimmed V and J ends, which lost 7 bases and 3 bases, there was a span of 13 bases. The CDR3 is made up of 13 amino acids. The germline V gene encodes CDR1 MNHNY and CDR2 SVGAGI (reference sequence). CDR3 sequence reads: CASTQQAGYEQYF. The CDR3 region has the DNA TGTGCCAGCACTCAGCAGGCCGGCTACGAGCAGTACTTC.

This clone was observed a few times. CDR3 sequence (DNA): TGTGCCAGCAGTTACGGCGGCAGGGGAAGCACTGAAGCTTTCTTT. This codes for CASSYGGRGSTEAFF. This chain links TRBV6-6 with TRBJ1-1; TRBD1 might be the D (6 bases). The length of the CDR3 is 15 residues. The V end lost 2 bases, the J end lost 4 bases, and 14 bases lay between the germline ends. CDR1 is MNHNY, CDR2 SVGAGI, per germline (reference sequence).

The V and J genes are TRBV11-2 and TRBJ2-1, with 8 positions matching TRBD1. Germline assignment: CDR1 SGHAT and CDR2 FQNNGV. This CDR3 spans 14 amino acids. Trimming took 6 bases from V and 9 from J; bases not matched to a gene: 10. The CDR3 loop reads CASSSDRGVGEQFF. CDR3 nucleotides: TGTGCCAGCAGTTCTGACAGGGGAGTGGGTGAGCAGTTCTTC.

This clone was picked up a small number of times. The J gene is TRBJ2-2, the V gene TRBV29-1, with 9 bases matching TRBD1. J was trimmed by 3 bases and V by 6 bases; bases with no gene match: 8. Germline V gene lookup returns CDR1 SQVTM and CDR2 ANQGSEA. CDR3 length equals 15 residues. DNA of the CDR3: TGCAGCGTCCGGACAGGGGCCACGGACACCGGGGAGCTGTTTTTT. This translates into CSVRTGATDTGELFF.

This clone was seen a handful of times. This sequence joins TRBV6-1 and TRBJ2-2; 9 nucleotides align to TRBD2. Germline V gene data show CDR1 as MNHNS and CDR2 as SASEGT. After removal of 6 bases from V and 6 bases from J, the junction contained 8 bases not matched to a gene. The length of the CDR3 is 15 residues. The CDR3 protein is CASSLLAGKAGELFF. The CDR3 bases are TGTGCCAGCAGCCTCCTAGCGGGGAAGGCCGGGGAGCTGTTTTTT.